This T cell receptor beta chain was found in a study of early T cells in non-severe SARS-CoV-2 infection. At the level of the study: Sequencing used unsorted whole-blood bulk RNA, so chains lack pairing.

Unique molecular identifier tags were affixed to discrete cDNA molecules. From the 5' RACE reads, TCRdb called clonotypes with MiXCR, one entry per CDR3 protein. The sample records 29,000 or so distinct CDR3 sequences, 9.5% to 10% being singletons. Germline lookup yields CDR1 MNHEY and CDR2 SVGEGT. The length of the CDR3 is 13 residues. Trimming took off 7 bases at V and 7 bases at J, with 16 bases between the two ends. J is TRBJ1-2 and V is TRBV6-2 or TRBV6-3; a weak D match, TRBD1 (5 bases). This receptor was taken from an adult who was a healthcare worker with PCR-confirmed SARS-CoV-2 infection or an uninfected control (not recorded which). The sequencing input was whole blood. CDR3 sequence: CASNAPDSTGYTF. CDR3 DNA sequence: TGTGCCAGCAACGCCCCCGACAGCACTGGCTACACCTTC.